Below are 20 T cell receptor beta chains sequenced from a single sample in a study of blood T cell repertoires in COVID-19. This table comes from immunoSEQ multiplex PCR, and its TCRdb copy is limited to in-frame clones, with some not included. This sample has around 230,000 clones, with just under 85% found just once. The sequenced material came from PBMCs or T cells enriched from blood (not recorded which). All receptors come from a man aged 35 to 55 who had recovered from COVID-19.

This chain joins TRBV5-1 and TRBJ2-3; D gene uncertain. V lost 4 bases, J lost 2 bases, and 11 bases lay in between. CDR1 and CDR2 (germline): SGHRS, YFSETQ. The CDR3 covers 14 residues. The DNA for the CDR3 is TGCGCCAGCAGCCTAAATCCCCCCACAGATACGCAGTATTTT. It specifies CASSLNPPTDTQYF.

In the case of this clone: At the DNA level, this CDR3 is encoded by other sequences in the same sample as well. The chain has TRBV12-3 or TRBV12-4 and TRBJ1-1; no definite D call. The length of the CDR3 is 13 residues. With 6 bases removed from V and 4 bases from J, the gap between germline ends came to 12 bases. CDR3 nucleotide sequence: TGTGCCAGCAGCCTTTCGCGAGGCACTGAAGCTTTCTTT. It encodes CASSLSRGTEAFF.

This clone has a single count. V gene TRBV7-3 combines with J gene TRBJ2-7, with 9 positions matching TRBD1. Germline V lookup: CDR1 SGHTA, CDR2 FQGTGA. V lost 5 bases to trimming and J lost 4 bases; unmatched junction nucleotides: 9. CDR3 length equals 15 residues. For the CDR3, the DNA is TGTGCCAGCAGCCTAGCCGGGACAGGGCAATACGAGCAGTACTTC. It encodes CASSLAGTGQYEQYF.

The chain links TRBV20-1 to TRBJ2-3; the match to TRBD2 covers 12 bases. This CDR3 is built from 16 residues. CDR1 is DFQATT and CDR2 is SNEGSKA in the germline V gene (reference sequence). J lost 3 bases, V lost 3 bases, and 7 bases had no gene match. In nucleotides, the CDR3 is TGCAGTGCTAGTGGTACTAGCGGGAGGAGGACAGATACGCAGTATTTT. Translating it yields CSASGTSGRRTDTQYF.

The chain recombines TRBV20-1 with TRBJ2-3, with D possibly matching TRBD2 (5 bases). Germline loops: CDR1 DFQATT, CDR2 SNEGSKA (reference sequence). The CDR3 totals 19 residues. The V end was cut by 3 bases, the J end by 1 base, with 26 bases between. CDR3 loop: CSASATTLDSLPGTDTQYF. CDR3 coding DNA: TGCAGTGCTAGTGCTACGACTTTGGACTCCCTCCCAGGCACAGATACGCAGTATTTT.

The CDR3 DNA sequence: TGTGCCAGCCCGAGGGGGAATGAGCAGTTCTTC. Translated, it gives CASPRGNEQFF. The chain links TRBV18 to TRBJ2-1, with D possibly being TRBD1 (6 bases). Germline CDR1 is KGHSH and CDR2 is LQKENI. The CDR3 spans 11 residues. V lost 8 bases, J lost 7 bases, and 9 bases lay in between.

There are a few counts of this clone. The chain is built from TRBV7-2 and TRBJ1-5; no clear D. The CDR3 covers 14 residues. Trimming removed 5 bases from V and 0 bases from J, with 8 bases in between. From germline, CDR1 is SGHTA and CDR2 FQGNSA. The CDR3 region has the DNA TGTGCCAGCAGCCTTCGCGGTAGCAATCAGCCCCAGCATTTT. Translated, it gives CASSLRGSNQPQHF.

V and J are TRBV3-1 (or the pseudogene TRBV3-2) and TRBJ2-7; TRBD2 agrees at 7 bases. V lost 4 bases and J lost 5; bases outside the gene matches: 8. Germline V lookup: CDR1 LGHDT, CDR2 YNNKEL (reference sequence). This CDR3 has 14 residues. DNA of the CDR3: TGTGCCAGCAGCCTTCGGGGAGGGGCCAACGAGCAGTACTTC. It encodes CASSLRGGANEQYF.

This clone has just a few counts. The rearrangement links TRBV5-4 to TRBJ2-7; the match to TRBD1 covers 7 bases. The CDR3 contains 15 residues. CDR1 is SGHNT, CDR2 YYREEE, per germline (reference sequence). Trimming took 4 bases from V and 1 from J; bases not matched to a gene: 8. The CDR3 region is CASSPGPGQSYEQYF. In nucleotides, the CDR3 is TGTGCCAGCAGCCCAGGCCCGGGACAGTCCTACGAGCAGTACTTC.

The CDR3 DNA sequence: TGTGCCAGCAGCTTAAATCGGGGTAGGCAGACCCAGTACTTC. Protein: CASSLNRGRQTQYF. V usage is TRBV7-2 and J usage is TRBJ2-5, with a possible D match to TRBD2 (5 bases). The CDR3 has 14 amino acids. The V gene lost 2 bases and the J gene lost 6 bases, with 13 bases spanning the gap. Germline lookup yields CDR1 SGHTA and CDR2 FQGNSA. The whole variable domain, remainder taken from reference TRBV7-2 and TRBJ2-5, is GAGVSQSPSNKVTEKGKDVELRCDPISGHTALYWYRQSLGQGLEFLIYFQGNSAPDKSGLPSDRFSAERTGGSVSTLTIQRTQQEDSAVYLCASSLNRGRQTQYFGPGTRLLVL.

The chain links TRBV10-3 to TRBJ1-5, with TRBD1 identical over 7 bases. V lost 3 bases, J lost 7 bases, and 6 bases stayed unmatched. Germline-derived CDR1 and CDR2 are ENHRY and SYGVKD. This CDR3 has 14 amino acids. CDR3 sequence: CAISDEGARQPQHF. The CDR3 DNA is TGTGCCATCAGTGATGAGGGGGCCAGGCAGCCCCAGCATTTT.

This clone was counted once. The V call is TRBV4-1, the J call TRBJ2-5, with a weak D call TRBD2 (5 bases). The CDR3 contains 17 residues. The V end was cut by 5 bases, the J end by 2 bases, with 21 bases between. Per germline, CDR1 MGHRA and CDR2 YSYEKL. In nucleotides, the CDR3 is TGCGCCAGCAGCTCAGTACTGAAAAGTCGGAGGCAAGAGACCCAGTACTTC. Its protein is CASSSVLKSRRQETQYF.

V and J are TRBV3-1 (or the pseudogene TRBV3-2) and TRBJ2-1; 13 nucleotides line up with TRBD2. In germline, CDR1 is LGHDT, CDR2 YNNKEL (reference sequence). Trimming at V came to 5 bases and at J to 4 bases, leaving 2 bases not matched to a gene. This CDR3 contains 15 residues. The CDR3 DNA reads as TGTGCCAGCAGCTTACTAGCGGGGGGGTACAATGAGCAGTTCTTC. Amino acids: CASSLLAGGYNEQFF.

The genes are TRBV20-1 and TRBJ2-1; D is undetermined. This CDR3 contains 11 residues. CDR1 is DFQATT and CDR2 is SNEGSKA in the germline V gene (reference sequence). V gave up 0 bases and J gave up 15 bases, with 12 bases separating them. The CDR3 coding sequence is TGCAGTGCTAGAGATTTTGCGGCTGGGTTCTTC. Translated: CSARDFAAGFF.

The chain combines TRBV5-4 with TRBJ2-1, with unresolved D. CDR1 and CDR2 from the germline V gene are SGHNT and YYREEE (reference sequence). V gave up 4 bases and J gave up 0 bases, with 14 bases separating them. The CDR3 sequence is 16 residues long. CDR3 region: CASSTPHSNSYNEQFF. The CDR3 DNA reads TGTGCCAGCAGCACTCCTCACAGTAACTCCTACAATGAGCAGTTCTTC.

The chain is built from TRBV18 and TRBJ2-3; possible D gene TRBD1, 6 bases. V lost 3 bases and J 4 bases, leaving 8 bases between the germline ends. The CDR3 sequence is 13 residues long. The V gene's germline CDR1 is KGHSH and CDR2 LQKENI. CDR3 in DNA: TGTGCCAGCTCACCTTCAGGGGCAGATACGCAGTATTTT. It translates to CASSPSGADTQYF.

The rearrangement uses TRBV5-4 and TRBJ2-7; 8 bases agree with TRBD1. CDR3 length equals 15 residues. The V gene's germline CDR1 is SGHNT and CDR2 YYREEE (reference sequence). Trimming removed 4 bases from V and 5 bases from J; junction bases left unmatched: 11. The DNA of the CDR3 is TGTGCCAGCAGCGAGACAGGGGTGAGTCTGGACGAGCAGTACTTC. Translation gives CASSETGVSLDEQYF.

V gene TRBV19 combines with J gene TRBJ2-4; the D gene is possibly TRBD1 (6 bases). Trimming removed 9 bases at V and 0 bases at J, with 18 bases between. Germline V gene data show CDR1 as LNHDA and CDR2 as SQIVND (reference sequence). The CDR3 consists of 16 residues. The chain's CDR3 is CASRPGGQLAKNIQYF. The CDR3 DNA follows: TGTGCCAGCCGGCCGGGCGGACAGCTAGCCAAAAACATTCAGTACTTC.

The V call is TRBV2, the J call TRBJ1-4, with 10 bases aligning to TRBD1. The germline V gene has CDR1 SNHLY and CDR2 FYNNEI. CDR3 length: 14 amino acids. V shed 5 bases and J 7 bases; nucleotides not matched to a gene: 4. Here the CDR3 DNA reads TGTGCCAGCAGTATGACAGGGGGCTTTGAAAAACTGTTTTTT. Encoded protein: CASSMTGGFEKLFF.

The chain employs TRBV28 and TRBJ2-7; D is possibly TRBD2 (7 bases). CDR3 length: 17 amino acids. V gave up 2 bases and J gave up 2 bases, with 19 bases separating them. Germline CDR1 and CDR2: MDHEN and SYDVKM. This CDR3 is CASSLKGGGRITYEQYF. In DNA, the CDR3 is TGTGCCAGCAGTTTAAAGGGGGGGGGACGGATAACCTACGAGCAGTACTTC.